This paragraph covers one TCR beta chain sequence. The target antigen is unknown. Repertoires were generated with immunoSEQ multiplex PCR, while TCRdb's copy carries only in-frame clones and drops some. The sample has more than 35,000 clones, roughly 87% seen once. J gave up 6 bases and V 4 bases, and 12 bases lay outside the gene matches. In germline, CDR1 is SGHRS, CDR2 YFSETQ. The CDR3 has 16 amino acids. The data were taken from a study of vaccination effects on CD4 cells after COVID-19. About the study: All participants had two doses of either the BNT162b2 or mRNA-1273 vaccine. General study points: Clones induced by infection and by vaccine showed marked clonal contraction late after vaccination.

Once cultured for roughly ten days, the cells underwent separation to obtain CD4+ T cells. No vaccinee had earlier SARS-CoV-2 infection, and nucleocapsid antibodies were negative. The J gene is TRBJ2-1, the V gene TRBV5-1; 8 bases match TRBD1. The TCR originated in a human donor who received a COVID-19 vaccine. The source material was CD4+ T cells from PBMCs cultured without peptide, sampled before COVID-19 vaccination. The CDR3 bases are TGCGCCAGCAGCCCGACCCTGACAGGGGTGGGCAATGAGCAGTTCTTC. Amino acid sequence: CASSPTLTGVGNEQFF.